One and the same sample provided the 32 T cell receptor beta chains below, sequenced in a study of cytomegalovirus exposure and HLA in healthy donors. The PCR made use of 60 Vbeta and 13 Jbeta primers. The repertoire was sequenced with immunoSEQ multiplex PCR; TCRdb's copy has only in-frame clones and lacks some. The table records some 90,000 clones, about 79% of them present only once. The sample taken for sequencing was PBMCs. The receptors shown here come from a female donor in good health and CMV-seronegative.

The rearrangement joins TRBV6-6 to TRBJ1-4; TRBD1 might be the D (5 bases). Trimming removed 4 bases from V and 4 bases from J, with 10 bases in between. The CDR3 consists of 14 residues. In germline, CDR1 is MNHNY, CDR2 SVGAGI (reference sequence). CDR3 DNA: TGTGCCAGCAGTTTTTCGGGGGTTAATGAAAAACTGTTTTTT. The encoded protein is CASSFSGVNEKLFF.

This CDR3 reads CAIRAGPGQGNYEQYF. The CDR3 bases are TGTGCCATCCGGGCGGGCCCGGGACAGGGAAACTACGAGCAGTACTTC. The V gene is TRBV10-3, the J gene TRBJ2-7, with TRBD1 matching 9 bases. Per germline, CDR1 ENHRY and CDR2 SYGVKD. The V gene end was trimmed by 8 bases and the J gene end by 3 bases; junction bases not matched to a gene: 14. The CDR3 runs to 16 residues.

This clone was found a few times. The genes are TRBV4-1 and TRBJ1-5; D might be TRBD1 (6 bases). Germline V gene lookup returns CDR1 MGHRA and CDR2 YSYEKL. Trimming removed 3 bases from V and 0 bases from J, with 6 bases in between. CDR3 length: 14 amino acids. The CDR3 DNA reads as TGCGCCAGCAGCCAGGACAGTAGCAATCAGCCCCAGCATTTT. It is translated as CASSQDSSNQPQHF.

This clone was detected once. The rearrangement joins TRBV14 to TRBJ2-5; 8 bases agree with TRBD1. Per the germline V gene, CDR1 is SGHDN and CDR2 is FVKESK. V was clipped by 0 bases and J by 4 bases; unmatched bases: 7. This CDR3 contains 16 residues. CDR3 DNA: TGTGCCAGCAGCCAAGACTGGACAGGGCCCGTAGAGACCCAGTACTTC. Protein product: CASSQDWTGPVETQYF.

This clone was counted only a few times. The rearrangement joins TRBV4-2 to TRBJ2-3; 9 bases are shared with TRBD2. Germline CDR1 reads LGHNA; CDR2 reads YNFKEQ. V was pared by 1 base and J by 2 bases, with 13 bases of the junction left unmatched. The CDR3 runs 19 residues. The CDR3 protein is CASSQVRGVLAGLTDTQYF. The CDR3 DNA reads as TGTGCCAGCAGCCAAGTTCGGGGCGTACTAGCGGGCCTCACAGATACGCAGTATTTT.

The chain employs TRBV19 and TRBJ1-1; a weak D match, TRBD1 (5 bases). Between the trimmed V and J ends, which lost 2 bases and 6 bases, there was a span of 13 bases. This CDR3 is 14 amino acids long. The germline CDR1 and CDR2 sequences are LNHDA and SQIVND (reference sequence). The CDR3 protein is CASSIRSLGPEAFF. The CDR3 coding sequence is TGTGCCAGTAGTATAAGGTCCCTGGGGCCTGAAGCTTTCTTT.

CDR3 sequence: CASTRTSGRERMFF. The CDR3 DNA sequence: TGTGCCAGCACCAGGACTAGCGGGAGAGAGAGGATGTTCTTC. The chain uses TRBV11-2 and TRBJ2-1; 13 bases map to TRBD2. Unmatched junction bases numbered 12, after V lost 7 bases and J lost 15 bases. The CDR3 has 14 residues. CDR1 and CDR2 from the germline V gene are SGHAT and FQNNGV.

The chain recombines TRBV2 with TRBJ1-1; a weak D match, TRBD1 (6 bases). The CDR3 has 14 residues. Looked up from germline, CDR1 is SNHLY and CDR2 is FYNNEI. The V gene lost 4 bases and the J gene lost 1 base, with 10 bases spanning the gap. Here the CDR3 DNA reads TGTGCCAGCAGTGCGACAGGCAGGAACACTGAAGCTTTCTTT. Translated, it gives CASSATGRNTEAFF.

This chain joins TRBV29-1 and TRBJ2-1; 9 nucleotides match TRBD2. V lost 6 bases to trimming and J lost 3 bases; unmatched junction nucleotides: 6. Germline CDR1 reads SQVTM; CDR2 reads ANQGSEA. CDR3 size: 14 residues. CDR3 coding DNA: TGCAGCGTCGCAATAGCGGGGGACTACAATGAGCAGTTCTTC. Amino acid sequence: CSVAIAGDYNEQFF.

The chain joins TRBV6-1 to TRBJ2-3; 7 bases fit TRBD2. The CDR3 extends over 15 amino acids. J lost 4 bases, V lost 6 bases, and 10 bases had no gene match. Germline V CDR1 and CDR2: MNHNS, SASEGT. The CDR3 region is CASRGRVAGSDTQYF. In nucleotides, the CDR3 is TGTGCCAGCAGGGGGAGGGTGGCCGGGTCAGATACGCAGTATTTT.

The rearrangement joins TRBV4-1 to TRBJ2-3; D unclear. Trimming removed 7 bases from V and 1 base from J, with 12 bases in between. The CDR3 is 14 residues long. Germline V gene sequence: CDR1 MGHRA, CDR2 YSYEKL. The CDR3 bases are TGCGCCAGCACCACTATCCCGGGCACAGATACGCAGTATTTT. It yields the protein CASTTIPGTDTQYF.

The CDR3 region has the DNA TGTGCCAGCAGGCCACAGGGGACCGGTGAAAAACTGTTTTTT. Translating it yields CASRPQGTGEKLFF. V gene TRBV7-9 combines with J gene TRBJ1-4, with 7 bases aligning to TRBD1. The CDR3 sequence is 14 residues long. J gave up 7 bases and V 6 bases, and 8 bases lay outside the gene matches. CDR1 is SEHNR, CDR2 FQNEAQ, per germline (reference sequence).

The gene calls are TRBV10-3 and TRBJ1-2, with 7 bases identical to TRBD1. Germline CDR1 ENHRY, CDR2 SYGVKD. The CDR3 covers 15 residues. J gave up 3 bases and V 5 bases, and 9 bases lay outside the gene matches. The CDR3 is CAISRTGLPDYGYTF. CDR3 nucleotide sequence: TGTGCCATCAGTCGGACAGGCCTGCCCGACTATGGCTACACCTTC.

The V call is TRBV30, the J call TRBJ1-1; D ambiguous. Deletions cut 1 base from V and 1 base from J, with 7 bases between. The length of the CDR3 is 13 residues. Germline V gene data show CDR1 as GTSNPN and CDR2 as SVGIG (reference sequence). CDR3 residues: CAWSDGKNTEAFF. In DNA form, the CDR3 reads TGTGCCTGGAGTGACGGGAAGAACACTGAAGCTTTCTTT. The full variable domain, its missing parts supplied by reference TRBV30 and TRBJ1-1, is SQTIHQWPATLVQPVGSPLSLECTVEGTSNPNLYWYRQAAGRGLQLLFYSVGIGQISSEVPQNLSASRPQDRQFILSSKKLLLSDSGFYLCAWSDGKNTEAFFGQGTRLTVV.

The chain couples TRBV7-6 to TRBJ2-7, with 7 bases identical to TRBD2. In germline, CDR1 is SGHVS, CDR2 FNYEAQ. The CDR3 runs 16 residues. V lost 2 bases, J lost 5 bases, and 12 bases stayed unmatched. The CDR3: CASSLIGASGGNEQYF. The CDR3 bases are TGTGCCAGCAGCTTAATTGGGGCTAGCGGAGGGAACGAGCAGTACTTC.

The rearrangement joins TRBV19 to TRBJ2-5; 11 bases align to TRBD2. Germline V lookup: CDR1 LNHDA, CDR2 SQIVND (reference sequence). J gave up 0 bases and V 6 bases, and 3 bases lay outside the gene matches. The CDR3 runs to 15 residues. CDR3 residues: CASSRLAGYQETQYF. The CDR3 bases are TGTGCCAGTAGCCGACTAGCGGGGTACCAAGAGACCCAGTACTTC.

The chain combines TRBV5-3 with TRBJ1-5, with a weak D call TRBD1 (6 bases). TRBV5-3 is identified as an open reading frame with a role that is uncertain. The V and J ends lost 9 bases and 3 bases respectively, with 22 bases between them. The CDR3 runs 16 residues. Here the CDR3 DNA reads TGTGCCACCGCCCGGGAGGGGGGGTCGGCCAATCAGCCCCAGCATTTT. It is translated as CATAREGGSANQPQHF.

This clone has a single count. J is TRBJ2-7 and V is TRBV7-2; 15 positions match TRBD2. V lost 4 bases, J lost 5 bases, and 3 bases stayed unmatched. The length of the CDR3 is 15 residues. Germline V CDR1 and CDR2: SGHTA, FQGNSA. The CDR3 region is CASSSGLAGGHEQYF. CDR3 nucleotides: TGTGCCAGCAGCTCGGGACTAGCGGGGGGTCACGAGCAGTACTTC. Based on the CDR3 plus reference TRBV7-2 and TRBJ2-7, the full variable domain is GAGVSQSPSNKVTEKGKDVELRCDPISGHTALYWYRQSLGQGLEFLIYFQGNSAPDKSGLPSDRFSAERTGGSVSTLTIQRTQQEDSAVYLCASSSGLAGGHEQYFGPGTRLTVT.

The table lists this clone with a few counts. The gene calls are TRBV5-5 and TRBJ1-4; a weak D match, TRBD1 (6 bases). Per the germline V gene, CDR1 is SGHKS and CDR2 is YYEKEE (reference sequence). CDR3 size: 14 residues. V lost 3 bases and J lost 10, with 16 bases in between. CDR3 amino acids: CASSSGVAEGKLFF. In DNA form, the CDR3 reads TGTGCCAGCAGCTCAGGGGTCGCAGAGGGAAAACTGTTTTTT.

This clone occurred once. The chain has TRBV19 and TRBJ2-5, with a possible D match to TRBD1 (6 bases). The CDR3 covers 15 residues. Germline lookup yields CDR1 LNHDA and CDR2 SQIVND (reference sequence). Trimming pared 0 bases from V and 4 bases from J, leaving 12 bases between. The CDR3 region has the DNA TGTGCCAGTAGTATAGACAGGGGCGTTCTAGAGACCCAGTACTTC. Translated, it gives CASSIDRGVLETQYF.

The CDR3, as DNA: TGCGCCAGCAGCGTACCGGGACAGGGGACAGGAAACACCATATATTTT. Protein product: CASSVPGQGTGNTIYF. The genes are TRBV5-1 and TRBJ1-3; 10 bases match TRBD1. Germline CDR1 is SGHRS and CDR2 is YFSETQ. V lost 4 bases to trimming and J lost 4 bases; unmatched junction nucleotides: 8. CDR3 length: 16 residues.

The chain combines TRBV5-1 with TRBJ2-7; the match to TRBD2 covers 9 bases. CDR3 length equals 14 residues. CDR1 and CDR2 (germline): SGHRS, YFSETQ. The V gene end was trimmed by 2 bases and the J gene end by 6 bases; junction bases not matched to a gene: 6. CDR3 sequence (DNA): TGCGCCAGCAGCTTAATAGCGGGAGACCCCGAGCAGTACTTC. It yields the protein CASSLIAGDPEQYF.

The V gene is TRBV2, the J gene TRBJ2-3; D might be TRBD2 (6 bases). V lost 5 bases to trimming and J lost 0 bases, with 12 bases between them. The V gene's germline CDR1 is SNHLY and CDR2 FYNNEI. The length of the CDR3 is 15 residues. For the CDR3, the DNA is TGTGCCAGCAGTCGGGACTTATCTAGCACAGATACGCAGTATTTT. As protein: CASSRDLSSTDTQYF. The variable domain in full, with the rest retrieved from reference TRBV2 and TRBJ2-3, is EPEVTQTPSHQVTQMGQEVILRCVPISNHLYFYWYRQILGQKVEFLVSFYNNEISEKSEIFDDQFSVERPDGSNFTLKIRSTKLEDSAMYFCASSRDLSSTDTQYFGPGTRLTVL.

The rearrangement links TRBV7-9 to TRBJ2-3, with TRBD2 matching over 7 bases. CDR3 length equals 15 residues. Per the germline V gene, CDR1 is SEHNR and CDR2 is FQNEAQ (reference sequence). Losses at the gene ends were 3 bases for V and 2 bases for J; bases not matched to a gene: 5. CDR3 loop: CASSFPGGNTDTQYF. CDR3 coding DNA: TGTGCCAGCAGCTTCCCGGGGGGAAACACAGATACGCAGTATTTT.

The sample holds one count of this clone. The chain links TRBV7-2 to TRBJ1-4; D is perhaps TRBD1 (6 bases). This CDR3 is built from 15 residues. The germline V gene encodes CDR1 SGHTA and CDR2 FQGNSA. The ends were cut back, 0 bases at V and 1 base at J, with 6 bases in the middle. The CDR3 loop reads CASSLAGGTNEKLFF. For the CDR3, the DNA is TGTGCCAGCAGCTTAGCAGGGGGAACTAATGAAAAACTGTTTTTT.

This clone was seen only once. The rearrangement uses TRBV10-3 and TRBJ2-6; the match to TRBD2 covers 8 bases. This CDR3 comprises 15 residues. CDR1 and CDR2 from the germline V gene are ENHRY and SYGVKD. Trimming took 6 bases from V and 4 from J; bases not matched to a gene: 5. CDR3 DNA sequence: TGTGCCATCAGCGGGGGGGCGGGAGGGGCCAACGTCCTGACTTTC. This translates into CAISGGAGGANVLTF.

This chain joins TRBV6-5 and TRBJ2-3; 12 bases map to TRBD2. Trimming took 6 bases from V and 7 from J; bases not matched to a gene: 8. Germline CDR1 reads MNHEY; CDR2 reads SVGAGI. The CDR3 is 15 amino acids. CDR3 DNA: TGTGCCAGCAGATCTGAGACTAGCGGGGGTAATACGCAGTATTTT. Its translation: CASRSETSGGNTQYF.

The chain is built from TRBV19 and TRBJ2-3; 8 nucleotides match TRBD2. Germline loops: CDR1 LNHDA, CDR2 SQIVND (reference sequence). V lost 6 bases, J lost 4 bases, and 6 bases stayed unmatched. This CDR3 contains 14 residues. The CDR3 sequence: CASRSGSWADTQYF. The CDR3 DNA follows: TGTGCCAGTAGGAGCGGGAGTTGGGCAGATACGCAGTATTTT.

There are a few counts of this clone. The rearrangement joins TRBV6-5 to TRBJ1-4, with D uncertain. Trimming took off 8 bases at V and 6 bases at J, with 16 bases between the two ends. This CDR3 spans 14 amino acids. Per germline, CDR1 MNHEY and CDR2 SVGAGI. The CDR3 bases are TGTGCCAGCCGAGCGGTATACCTCGATGAAAAACTGTTTTTT. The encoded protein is CASRAVYLDEKLFF.

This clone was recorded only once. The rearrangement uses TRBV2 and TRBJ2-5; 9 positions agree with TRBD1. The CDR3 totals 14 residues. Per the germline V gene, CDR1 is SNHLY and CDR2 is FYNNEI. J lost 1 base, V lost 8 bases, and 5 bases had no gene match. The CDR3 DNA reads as TGTGCCAGCTGGGACAGGGTGAGCCAAGAGACCCAGTACTTC. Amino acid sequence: CASWDRVSQETQYF.

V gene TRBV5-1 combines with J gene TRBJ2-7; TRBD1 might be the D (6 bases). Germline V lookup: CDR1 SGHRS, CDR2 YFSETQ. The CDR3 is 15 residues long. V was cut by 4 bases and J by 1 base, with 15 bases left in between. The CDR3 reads CASSEDSIRSYEQYF. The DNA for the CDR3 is TGCGCCAGCAGCGAGGACAGTATTCGATCCTACGAGCAGTACTTC.

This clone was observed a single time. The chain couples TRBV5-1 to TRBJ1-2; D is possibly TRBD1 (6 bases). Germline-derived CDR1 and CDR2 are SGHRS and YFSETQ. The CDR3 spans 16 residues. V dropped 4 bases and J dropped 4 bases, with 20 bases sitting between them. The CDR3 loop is CASSLPLAGAGYGYTF. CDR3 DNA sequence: TGCGCCAGCAGCCTCCCCCTCGCGGGGGCGGGCTATGGCTACACCTTC.